These 10 T cell receptor beta chains originate from one sample sequenced in a study of post-analysis software for immune sequencing data. Study-level findings and limits: Five or six TRBV segments, TRBV5-6, TRBV5-1 and TRBV20-1 among them, were found more frequent in patients than controls.

Antigens of these TCRs are unknown. cDNA libraries of TCR beta carried unique molecular identifiers. TCRdb reanalysed the PCR reads using MiXCR and keeps one entry per CDR3 protein. The table records 650,000 to 850,000 distinct CDR3 sequences, roughly 50% of them present only once. Material for sequencing was blood. These receptors all stem from a girl aged 5 to 17 with multiple sclerosis.

V and J are TRBV7-9 and TRBJ2-7; TRBD2 is a possible D gene (6 bases). The V end lost 8 bases, the J end lost 2 bases, and 13 bases lay between the germline ends. CDR3 length equals 13 residues. Germline CDR1 and CDR2: SEHNR and FQNEAQ (reference sequence). CDR3 DNA sequence: TGTGCCAGCGGGCCTAGCGAAGCCTACGAGCAGTACTTC. Translated: CASGPSEAYEQYF.

This clonotype was detected once. A junction boundary mismatches the germline segment, possibly from a read error. V gene TRBV19 combines with J gene TRBJ1-5, with TRBD1 as a possible D gene (6 bases). CDR1 LNHDA and CDR2 SQIVND come from the germline V gene (reference sequence). This CDR3 spans 14 amino acids. The CDR3 loop is CASSSTGSIQPQHF. The CDR3 nucleotides are TGCGCCAGTAGTAGTACAGGGTCCATCCAGCCCCAGCATTTT.

This sequence joins TRBV4-2 and TRBJ1-4; the D is unclear. Germline V gene lookup returns CDR1 LGHNA and CDR2 YNFKEQ. The CDR3 is made up of 15 amino acids. Trimming left V 2 bases short and J 0 bases short, with 7 bases between. CDR3 in amino acids: CASSQTPATNEKLFF. In nucleotides, the CDR3 is TGTGCCAGCAGCCAAACCCCTGCAACTAATGAAAAACTGTTTTTT.

The chain employs TRBV4-2 and TRBJ2-1, with D possibly TRBD2 on 6 matching bases. The ends were cut back, 3 bases at V and 7 bases at J, with 10 bases in the middle. From germline, CDR1 is LGHNA and CDR2 YNFKEQ. The CDR3 extends over 13 amino acids. The CDR3 spells CASSHPGDNEQFF. CDR3 nucleotide sequence: TGTGCCAGCAGCCATCCGGGAGATAATGAGCAGTTCTTC.

The V gene is TRBV12-5, the J gene TRBJ2-1, with TRBD1 matching over 7 bases. J lost 3 bases, V lost 6 bases, and 8 bases had no gene match. The CDR3 is 15 residues long. The germline V gene has CDR1 LGHNT and CDR2 FRNRAP. The CDR3 DNA follows: TGTGCTAGTGGAACCCGGGACAGCCGCTACAATGAGCAGTTCTTC. Its translation: CASGTRDSRYNEQFF.

The chain carries TRBV2 and TRBJ2-7; D is unresolved. CDR1 is SNHLY, CDR2 FYNNEI, per germline. This CDR3 is 11 amino acids long. The V and J ends lost 4 bases and 2 bases respectively, with 3 bases between them. The chain's CDR3 is CASSAPYEQYF. The CDR3 DNA is TGTGCCAGCAGTGCACCCTACGAGCAGTACTTC.

In its sample, this clonotype was seen a few times. The V call is TRBV7-9, the J call TRBJ2-7; tentatively, D is TRBD1 (6 bases). Germline V lookup: CDR1 SEHNR, CDR2 FQNEAQ (reference sequence). The CDR3 runs 15 residues. Trimming shortened V by 1 base and J by 3 bases, and 13 bases separated the two germline ends. The CDR3 protein is CASSLVSTGRYEQYF. CDR3 sequence (DNA): TGTGCCAGCAGCTTAGTATCTACAGGGCGCTACGAGCAGTACTTC.

This clonotype was seen a handful of times. This chain connects TRBV20-1 to TRBJ2-1; D is perhaps TRBD1 or TRBD2 (5 bases each). The CDR3 has 14 residues. Germline loops: CDR1 DFQATT, CDR2 SNEGSKA (reference sequence). The V end lost 2 bases, the J end lost 0 bases, and 8 bases lay between the germline ends. The CDR3 coding sequence is TGCAGTGCTAGACCAGGGAGCTCCTACAATGAGCAGTTCTTC. Its translation: CSARPGSSYNEQFF.

This clonotype appeared a few times. J is TRBJ1-2 and V is TRBV19; D is perhaps TRBD1 (5 bases). This CDR3 spans 14 amino acids. With 3 bases removed from V and 8 bases from J, the gap between germline ends came to 16 bases. Germline loops: CDR1 LNHDA, CDR2 SQIVND (reference sequence). The CDR3 sequence is CASSMARAVEGYTF. In nucleotides, the CDR3 is TGTGCCAGTAGTATGGCCAGGGCGGTAGAGGGCTACACCTTC.

The V call is TRBV7-3, the J call TRBJ2-3; 8 bases line up with TRBD1. This CDR3 spans 18 amino acids. Germline V gene data show CDR1 as SGHTA and CDR2 as FQGTGA. V lost 2 bases and J lost 3; bases outside the gene matches: 13. CDR3 coding DNA: TGTGCCAGCAGCTTAGGGACAGGAAGGATAGAGGAGACAGATACGCAGTATTTT. It encodes CASSLGTGRIEETDTQYF.